The 28 T cell receptor beta chains below were found in one sample sequenced in a study of vaccination effects on CD4 cells after COVID-19. The table came from immunoSEQ multiplex PCR; TCRdb's copy has only in-frame clones and leaves some out. The sample contains more than 55,000 clones, about 78% of which appear only once. Culture proceeded for 10 days, and CD4+ T cells were then isolated. Each participant was given two doses of one vaccine (BNT162b2 or mRNA-1273). The antigens these receptors bind are not known. Here the sequenced sample was CD4+ T cells from PBMCs cultured without peptide, taken after COVID-19 vaccination. The source of these receptors is a human donor who received a COVID-19 vaccine.

The chain is built from TRBV6-5 and TRBJ1-2; D perhaps matches TRBD1 (6 bases). The CDR3 is made up of 11 amino acids. Per the germline V gene, CDR1 is MNHEY and CDR2 is SVGAGI. V was shortened by 5 bases and J by 8 bases, with 9 bases between the two germline ends. The CDR3: CASSPQGGYTF. CDR3 coding DNA: TGTGCCAGCAGTCCGCAGGGGGGCTACACCTTC.

The chain joins TRBV19 to TRBJ1-1; 7 bases match TRBD1. The V segment lost 3 bases and the J segment 11 bases; nucleotides outside the gene matches: 9. Per the germline V gene, CDR1 is LNHDA and CDR2 is SQIVND (reference sequence). This CDR3 is 13 amino acids long. The CDR3 region has the DNA TGTGCCAGTAGTATGGATCCGGGACAGTGGGCTTTCTTT. It is translated as CASSMDPGQWAFF.

The V gene is TRBV11-2, the J gene TRBJ2-3; 7 nucleotides line up with TRBD1. CDR3 length equals 12 residues. CDR1 is SGHAT, CDR2 FQNNGV, per germline. V lost 5 bases, J lost 6 bases, and 2 bases stayed unmatched. Written as DNA, the CDR3 is TGTGCCAGCAGCCCGGACAGGGATACGCAGTATTTT. This gives the protein CASSPDRDTQYF.

CDR3: CASSLNPRETQYF. The CDR3 DNA reads TGCGCCAGCAGCTTGAACCCCAGGGAGACCCAGTACTTC. The V call is TRBV5-1, the J call TRBJ2-5; no definite D call. The CDR3 has 13 amino acids. V dropped 1 base and J dropped 5 bases, with 9 bases sitting between them. Per the germline V gene, CDR1 is SGHRS and CDR2 is YFSETQ.

This rearrangement joins TRBV7-2 to TRBJ2-7; D not resolved. Germline lookup yields CDR1 SGHTA and CDR2 FQGNSA. The CDR3 sequence is 12 residues long. V shed 3 bases and J shed 0 bases, with 3 bases lying between them. CDR3 region: CASSLSSYEQYF. In DNA, the CDR3 is TGTGCCAGCAGCTTGAGCTCCTACGAGCAGTACTTC. Based on the CDR3 plus reference TRBV7-2 and TRBJ2-7, the full variable domain is GAGVSQSPSNKVTEKGKDVELRCDPISGHTALYWYRQSLGQGLEFLIYFQGNSAPDKSGLPSDRFSAERTGGSVSTLTIQRTQQEDSAVYLCASSLSSYEQYFGPGTRLTVT.

This chain links TRBV3-1 (or the pseudogene TRBV3-2) with TRBJ1-5; no definite D call. This CDR3 is built from 15 residues. V was shortened by 1 base and J by 0 bases, with 7 bases between the two germline ends. Germline V lookup: CDR1 LGHDT, CDR2 YNNKEL (reference sequence). The CDR3 sequence: CASSQAWNSNQPQHF. CDR3 coding DNA: TGTGCCAGCAGCCAAGCATGGAATAGCAATCAGCCCCAGCATTTT.

The rearrangement uses TRBV30 and TRBJ1-5; no clear D gene. In germline, CDR1 is GTSNPN, CDR2 SVGIG (reference sequence). This CDR3 spans 13 amino acids. Trimming shortened V by 3 bases and J by 2 bases, and 8 bases separated the two germline ends. CDR3 region: CAWSSQGNQPQHF. The CDR3 DNA reads TGTGCCTGGAGCAGTCAGGGCAATCAGCCCCAGCATTTT.

The chain employs TRBV9 and TRBJ2-3, with 9 bases matching TRBD2. The germline V gene has CDR1 SGDLS and CDR2 YYNGEE. The CDR3 is 15 residues long. Trimming cost V 2 bases and J 2 bases; bases outside gene matches: 3. This chain's CDR3 is CASSVSGGYTDTQYF. The CDR3 DNA sequence: TGTGCCAGCAGCGTTAGCGGGGGATACACAGATACGCAGTATTTT.

The rearrangement links TRBV18 to TRBJ1-1; 8 nucleotides agree with TRBD1. CDR3 length: 17 amino acids. V was pared by 1 base and J by 1 base, with 8 bases of the junction left unmatched. Looked up from germline, CDR1 is KGHSH and CDR2 is LQKENI. The DNA of the CDR3 is TGTGCCAGCTCACCACGCCCAGGGGGCATTCGGAACACTGAAGCTTTCTTT. Translated: CASSPRPGGIRNTEAFF.

The CDR3 reads CASSQPGPIQYF. For the CDR3, the DNA is TGTGCCAGCAGCCAACCGGGACCCATTCAGTACTTC. The rearrangement joins TRBV7-8 to TRBJ2-4; D may correspond to TRBD1 or TRBD2 (5 bases each). The CDR3 is made up of 12 amino acids. The germline CDR1 and CDR2 sequences are SGHVS and FQNEAQ. V was clipped by 5 bases and J by 9 bases, with 11 bases between them.

The gene calls are TRBV5-6 and TRBJ2-6; no clear D gene. CDR3 length: 14 residues. Germline V lookup: CDR1 SGHDT, CDR2 YYEEEE. Trimming cost V 2 bases and J 0 bases, with 3 bases left between them. The CDR3 DNA sequence: TGTGCCAGCAGCTTCAGCTCTGGGGCCAACGTCCTGACTTTC. Translating gives CASSFSSGANVLTF.

In DNA, the CDR3 is TGTGCCAGCAGTGAAGCGGTAGAGACCCAGTACTTC. It is translated as CASSEAVETQYF. The rearrangement uses TRBV6-1 and TRBJ2-5; D is unresolved. CDR1 is MNHNS, CDR2 SASEGT, per germline. The CDR3 consists of 12 residues. V shed 0 bases and J shed 4 bases, with 3 bases lying between them.

A few counts support this clone. The chain recombines TRBV11-3 with TRBJ1-1; D is undetermined. CDR1 is SGHNT, CDR2 YENEEA, per germline. The CDR3 spans 13 residues. Trimming took off 0 bases at V and 2 bases at J, with 4 bases between the two ends. CDR3 DNA: TGTGCCAGCAGCTTAGATTCCAACACTGAAGCTTTCTTT. Protein sequence: CASSLDSNTEAFF.

J is TRBJ2-3 and V is TRBV5-1; D is unresolved. The V gene's germline CDR1 is SGHRS and CDR2 YFSETQ. CDR3 length: 14 amino acids. Trimming took off 4 bases at V and 1 base at J, with 10 bases between the two ends. The CDR3 is CASSPADRTDTQYF. The CDR3 DNA follows: TGCGCCAGCAGCCCCGCCGACCGCACAGATACGCAGTATTTT.

V usage is TRBV15 and J usage is TRBJ2-5; 11 bases match TRBD2. J lost 5 bases, V lost 3 bases, and 14 bases had no gene match. Germline V gene lookup returns CDR1 LNHNV and CDR2 YYDKDF (reference sequence). The CDR3 has 18 amino acids. This CDR3 reads CATSSASGRSRGRETQYF. Here the CDR3 DNA reads TGTGCCACCAGCAGTGCTAGCGGGAGGTCACGGGGAAGGGAGACCCAGTACTTC.

CDR3 in amino acids: CASRMGNQETQYF. DNA for the CDR3: TGTGCCAGCAGGATGGGCAACCAAGAGACCCAGTACTTC. The gene calls are TRBV6-5 and TRBJ2-5; D remains unclear. The CDR3 is 13 amino acids. With 6 bases removed from V and 0 bases from J, the gap between germline ends came to 8 bases. Per germline, CDR1 MNHEY and CDR2 SVGAGI.

The CDR3 reads CASSEATGPGSNEKLFF. The CDR3 DNA sequence: TGTGCCAGCAGTGAAGCTACGGGGCCGGGGTCTAATGAAAAACTGTTTTTT. This chain connects TRBV6-1 to TRBJ1-4; D might be TRBD1 (5 bases). Germline V gene sequence: CDR1 MNHNS, CDR2 SASEGT. This CDR3 has 17 residues. Trimming cost V 0 bases and J 3 bases, with 14 bases left between them.

This chain uses TRBV19 with TRBJ1-5; the D gene is possibly TRBD1 (5 bases). Trimming took off 3 bases at V and 5 bases at J, with 11 bases between the two ends. This CDR3 is built from 14 residues. Germline CDR1 reads LNHDA; CDR2 reads SQIVND (reference sequence). CDR3 residues: CASSISRGDQPQHF. CDR3 bases: TGTGCCAGTAGTATCAGTAGGGGAGATCAGCCCCAGCATTTT.

The chain is built from TRBV6-5 and TRBJ1-4; D possibly corresponds to TRBD1 (6 bases). V dropped 0 bases and J dropped 10 bases, with 15 bases sitting between them. Germline CDR1 reads MNHEY; CDR2 reads SVGAGI. This CDR3 has 15 amino acids. CDR3 region: CASSYSIQGGGKLFF. The DNA for the CDR3 is TGTGCCAGCAGTTACTCGATACAGGGAGGGGGAAAACTGTTTTTT.

The gene calls are TRBV19 and TRBJ1-1; the D is unclear. Between the trimmed V and J ends, which lost 7 bases and 1 base, there was a span of 10 bases. The germline V gene has CDR1 LNHDA and CDR2 SQIVND (reference sequence). The CDR3 is made up of 13 amino acids. CDR3 bases: TGTGCCAGTAAGGAACTCAAGAACACTGAAGCTTTCTTT. It codes for CASKELKNTEAFF.

The V and J genes are TRBV4-1 and TRBJ2-7; TRBD1 might be the D (7 bases). The germline V and J ends were trimmed by 2 bases and 7 bases, with 12 bases remaining between them. The germline gives CDR1 MGHRA, CDR2 YSYEKL. The CDR3 sequence is 13 residues long. The CDR3 DNA reads as TGCGCCAGCAGCCAAAATCAGGGGGGAGAGCAGTACTTC. The encoded protein is CASSQNQGGEQYF.

V usage is TRBV11-2 and J usage is TRBJ2-7; D is unclear. V dropped 3 bases and J dropped 0 bases, with 18 bases sitting between them. The CDR3 consists of 17 residues. Germline CDR1 and CDR2: SGHAT and FQNNGV. CDR3 DNA sequence: TGTGCCAGCAGCTTGGGGTTGGGTAGCCCGAGCTCCTACGAGCAGTACTTC. This translates into CASSLGLGSPSSYEQYF.

For the CDR3, the DNA is TGTGCCAGCTCCACCCCCCTCGGACAGGGTCCCTTGAGGGAGCAGTTCTTC. Translated, it gives CASSTPLGQGPLREQFF. The V gene is TRBV28, the J gene TRBJ2-1, with 8 bases fitting TRBD1. The CDR3 is 17 amino acids. Trimming at V came to 8 bases and at J to 10 bases, leaving 22 bases not matched to a gene. The germline gives CDR1 MDHEN, CDR2 SYDVKM. Looking up the rest from reference TRBV28 and TRBJ2-1 gives the full variable domain: DVKVTQSSRYLVKRTGEKVFLECVQDMDHENMFWYRQDPGLGLRLIYFSYDVKMKEKGDIPEGYSVSREKKERFSLILESASTNQTSMYLCASSTPLGQGPLREQFFGPGTRLTVL.

The V gene is TRBV5-1, the J gene TRBJ1-4; D gene uncertain. The CDR3 length is 14 residues. Looked up from germline, CDR1 is SGHRS and CDR2 is YFSETQ. Trimming took off 0 bases at V and 2 bases at J, with 5 bases between the two ends. CDR3 sequence reads: CASSLGSTNEKLFF. The CDR3 DNA is TGCGCCAGCAGCTTGGGATCGACTAATGAAAAACTGTTTTTT.

The chain recombines TRBV7-9 with TRBJ1-1, with 7 nucleotides matching TRBD1. Germline CDR1 and CDR2: SEHNR and FQNEAQ (reference sequence). This CDR3 is built from 16 residues. J lost 1 base, V lost 5 bases, and 10 bases had no gene match. CDR3 sequence (DNA): TGTGCCAGCAGCCCCCCGGACAGGTCTCGGAACACTGAAGCTTTCTTT. Amino acid sequence: CASSPPDRSRNTEAFF.

This chain uses TRBV7-6 with TRBJ1-4; a possible D gene is TRBD1 (5 bases). The CDR3 has 16 residues. The V end lost 1 base, the J end lost 4 bases, and 13 bases lay between the germline ends. The germline V gene encodes CDR1 SGHVS and CDR2 FNYEAQ. In DNA, the CDR3 is TGTGCCAGCAGCTTAGGGGGGAGGGGTATTAATGAAAAACTGTTTTTT. It translates to CASSLGGRGINEKLFF.

This sequence joins TRBV5-1 and TRBJ2-1, with 11 nucleotides matching TRBD2. After removal of 3 bases from V and 3 bases from J, the junction contained 2 bases not matched to a gene. Germline CDR1 reads SGHRS; CDR2 reads YFSETQ. CDR3 size: 15 residues. Here the CDR3 DNA reads TGCGCCAGCAGCTCGGGACTAGCGGTCTACAATGAGCAGTTCTTC. This gives the protein CASSSGLAVYNEQFF.

CDR3 loop: CASSQDLGTSESNEQFF. DNA of the CDR3: TGTGCCAGCAGCCAAGATTTGGGGACTAGCGAGTCCAATGAGCAGTTCTTC. The chain carries TRBV4-2 and TRBJ2-1, with 10 bases matching TRBD2. This CDR3 has 17 amino acids. In germline, CDR1 is LGHNA, CDR2 YNFKEQ. The ends lost 0 bases at V and 6 bases at J; junction bases unmatched: 8.